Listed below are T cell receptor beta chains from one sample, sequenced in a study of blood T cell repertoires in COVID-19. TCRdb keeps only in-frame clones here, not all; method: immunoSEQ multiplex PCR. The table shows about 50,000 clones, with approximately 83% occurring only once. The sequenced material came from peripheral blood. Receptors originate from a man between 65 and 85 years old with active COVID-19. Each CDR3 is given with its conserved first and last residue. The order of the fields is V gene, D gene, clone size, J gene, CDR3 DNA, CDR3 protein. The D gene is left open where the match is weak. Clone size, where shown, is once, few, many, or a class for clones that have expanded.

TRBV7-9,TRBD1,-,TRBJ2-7,TGTGCCAGCAGCTGGGACAGGCCGCCCTACGAGCAGTACTTC,CASSWDRPPYEQYF
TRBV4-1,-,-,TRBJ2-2,TGCGCCAGCAGCCAAGAGGTACAGGCATTAAACACCGGGGAGCTGTTTTTT,CASSQEVQALNTGELFF
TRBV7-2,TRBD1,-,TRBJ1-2,TGTGCCAGCAGCCCGGGACAGAACTATGGCTACACCTTC,CASSPGQNYGYTF
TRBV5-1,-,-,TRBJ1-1,TGCGCCAGCAGCTTGCCAGGGAACACTGAAGCTTTCTTT,CASSLPGNTEAFF
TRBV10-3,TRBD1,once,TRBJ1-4,TGTGCCATCGGGGGACAGGGTGGGACTAATGAAAAACTGTTTTTT,CAIGGQGGTNEKLFF
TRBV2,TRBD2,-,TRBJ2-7,TGTGCCAGCACCCTTGGGGGAGGGGCCGAGCAGTACTTC,CASTLGGGAEQYF
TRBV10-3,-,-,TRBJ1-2,TGTGCCATCAGTTCTACTAACTATGGCTACACCTTC,CAISSTNYGYTF
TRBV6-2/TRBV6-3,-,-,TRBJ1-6,TGTGCCAGCAGTCGGACAATCAATTCACCCCTCCACTTT,CASSRTINSPLHF
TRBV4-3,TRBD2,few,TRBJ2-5,TGCGCCAGCAGCCAAGGGGCGGCGGGAGAAGAGACCCAGTACTTC,CASSQGAAGEETQYF
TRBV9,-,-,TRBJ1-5,TGTGCCAGCAGCGTAGACCCCGACAGCTATCAGCCCCAGCATTTT,CASSVDPDSYQPQHF
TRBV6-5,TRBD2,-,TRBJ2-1,TGTGCCAGCATTAGGACTAGCGGGGTACCCAATGAGCAGTTCTTC,CASIRTSGVPNEQFF
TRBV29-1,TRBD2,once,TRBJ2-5,TGCAGCGTTCGACTAGCGGGGCTGTACCAAGAGACCCAGTACTTC,CSVRLAGLYQETQYF
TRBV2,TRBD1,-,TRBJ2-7,TGTGCCGGCCGGGACAGGGTGGGATACGAGCAGTACTTC,CAGRDRVGYEQYF
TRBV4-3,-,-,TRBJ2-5,TGCGCCAGCAGCCAAGATAGGGGAGAGACCCAGTACTTC,CASSQDRGETQYF
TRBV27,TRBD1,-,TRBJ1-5,TGTGCCAGCAGTTTAAGGGACAGGGGCGGTCAGCCCCAGCATTTT,CASSLRDRGGQPQHF
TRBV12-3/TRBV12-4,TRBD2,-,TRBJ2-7,TGTGCCAGCAGTTTACCGGGGGGCGAGCAGTACTTC,CASSLPGGEQYF
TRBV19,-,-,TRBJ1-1,TGTGCCAGTAGTGCGACAGCGAACACTGAAGCTTTCTTT,CASSATANTEAFF
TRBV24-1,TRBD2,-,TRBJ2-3,TGTGCCACCAGTAGCCGGACTAGCGGCCTCACAGATACGCAGTATTTT,CATSSRTSGLTDTQYF
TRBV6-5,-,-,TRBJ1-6,TGTGCCAGCAGTTACCTAGCGGAGGGGAATTCACCCCTCCACTTT,CASSYLAEGNSPLHF
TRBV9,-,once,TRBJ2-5,TGTGCCAGCAGTCGAGGATCGAGACCACAAGAGACCCAGTACTTC,CASSRGSRPQETQYF
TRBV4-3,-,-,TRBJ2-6,TGCGCCAGCAGCCAAGAGACAGGCCACTCTGGGGCCAACGTCCTGACTTTC,CASSQETGHSGANVLTF
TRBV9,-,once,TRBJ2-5,TGTGCCAGCAGCGTAGCCCCCCTAGAGACCCAGTACTTC,CASSVAPLETQYF
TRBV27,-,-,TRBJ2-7,TGTGCCAGCAGTTTTACAGGTGGAAGAGAGCAGTACTTC,CASSFTGGREQYF
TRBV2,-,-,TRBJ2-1,TGTGCCAGCATTCTCGGGGGATCCTACAATGAGCAGTTCTTC,CASILGGSYNEQFF
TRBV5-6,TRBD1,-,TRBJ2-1,TGTGCCAGCAGCTTAGGGACAGGGTCCCACAATGAGCAGTTCTTC,CASSLGTGSHNEQFF
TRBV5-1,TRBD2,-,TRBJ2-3,TGCGCCAGCAGCTCCCAACTAGCGGCCACAGATACGCAGTATTTT,CASSSQLAATDTQYF
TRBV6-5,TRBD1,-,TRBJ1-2,TGTGCCAGCAGGGACGGGACAGGGGGCAACTATGGCTACACCTTC,CASRDGTGGNYGYTF
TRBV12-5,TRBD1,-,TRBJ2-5,TGTGCTAGTGGTTTGGTACGCAGGGGGCCGCCGGGGGAGACCCAGTACTTC,CASGLVRRGPPGETQYF
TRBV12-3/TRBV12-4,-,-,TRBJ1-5,TGTGCCAGCTTGGGCGGGCCTAATCAGCCCCAGCATTTT,CASLGGPNQPQHF
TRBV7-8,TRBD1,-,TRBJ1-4,TGTGCCAGCAGCGTAAGGCCGGGACAGACTAATGAAAAACTGTTTTTT,CASSVRPGQTNEKLFF
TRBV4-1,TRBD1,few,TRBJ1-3,TGCGCCAGCAGCCAGATCGGGACAGACCCTGGAAACACCATATATTTT,CASSQIGTDPGNTIYF
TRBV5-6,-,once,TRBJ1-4,TGTGCCAGCAGCTTTGGCACAGGGTTGGGAGATGAAAAACTGTTTTTT,CASSFGTGLGDEKLFF
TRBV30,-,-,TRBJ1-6,TGTGCCTGGAGTTCAGGGATCGGCAATTCACCCCTCCACTTT,CAWSSGIGNSPLHF
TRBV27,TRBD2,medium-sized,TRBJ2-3,TGTGCCAGCAGACAAATGGAGACTAGCGGGGGGCTCACAGATACGCAGTATTTT,CASRQMETSGGLTDTQYF
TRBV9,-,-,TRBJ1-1,TGTGCCAGCAGCGTAGTGGACAGACTGAACACTGAAGCTTTCTTT,CASSVVDRLNTEAFF
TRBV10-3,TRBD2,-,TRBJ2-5,TGTGCCATCAGCGGGGGGGCCCAAGAGACCCAGTACTTC,CAISGGAQETQYF
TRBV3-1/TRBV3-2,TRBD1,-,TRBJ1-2,TGTGCCAGCAGGGACGACAGGGATAGAGCTAACTATGGCTACACCTTC,CASRDDRDRANYGYTF
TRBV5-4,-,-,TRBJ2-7,TGTGCCAGCAGTTCCGACGGGGGCTCCTACGAGCAGTACTTC,CASSSDGGSYEQYF
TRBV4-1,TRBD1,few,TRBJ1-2,TGCGCCAGCAGCCAAGGAGGGACAGAGAGGAACTTGTATGGCTACACCTTC,CASSQGGTERNLYGYTF
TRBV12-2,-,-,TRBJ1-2,TGTGCAAGTCGCTTAGACGACAGCCCTACACTCTATGGCTACACCTTC,CASRLDDSPTLYGYTF
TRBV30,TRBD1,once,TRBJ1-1,TGTGCCTGGAGCGTGACAGGGGGGACTGAAGCTTTCTTT,CAWSVTGGTEAFF
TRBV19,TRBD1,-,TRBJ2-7,TGTGCCAGTAGTATGGTCGCCCCGGGACAGGGAAGCTCCTACGAGCAGTACTTC,CASSMVAPGQGSSYEQYF
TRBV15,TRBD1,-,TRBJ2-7,TGTGCCACCAGCAGACACAGGGGGTTGGGGGAGCAGTACTTC,CATSRHRGLGEQYF
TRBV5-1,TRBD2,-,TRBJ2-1,TGCGCCAGCAGCTTGGATGGGACTAGCAGCGATGAGCAGTTCTTC,CASSLDGTSSDEQFF
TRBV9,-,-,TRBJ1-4,TGTGCCAGCAGTCCCCGGGGGGGCGGGTATGAAAAACTGTTTTTT,CASSPRGGGYEKLFF
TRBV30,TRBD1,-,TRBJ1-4,TGTGCCTGGAGTCGGACAGGGGACACTAATGAAAAACTGTTTTTT,CAWSRTGDTNEKLFF
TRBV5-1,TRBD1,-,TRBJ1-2,TGCGCCAGCAGCCGAGACAGGGCAGGAGCTAACTATGGCTACACCTTC,CASSRDRAGANYGYTF
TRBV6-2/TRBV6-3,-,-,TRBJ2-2,TGTGCCAGCAGTTACGCTTCCACAGGGCTCACCGGGGAGCTGTTTTTT,CASSYASTGLTGELFF
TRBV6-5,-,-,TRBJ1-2,TGTGCCAGCAGTTTAAGTGGGCGCCTCCATGGCTACACCTTC,CASSLSGRLHGYTF
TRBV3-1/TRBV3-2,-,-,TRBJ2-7,TGTGCCAGCAGCCTGCGGTCCTCCTACGAGCAGTACTTC,CASSLRSSYEQYF
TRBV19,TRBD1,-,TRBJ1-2,TGTGCCAGTAGGGGGACAGGGTACTATGGCTACACCTTC,CASRGTGYYGYTF
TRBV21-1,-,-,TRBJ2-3,TGTGCCAGCAGCATACTCGGCTTGCTAGTTAGAGGCACAGATACGCAGTATTTT,CASSILGLLVRGTDTQYF
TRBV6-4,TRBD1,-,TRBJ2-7,TGTGCCAGCACCCAAGGGGGACAGGGGTTCCACGAGCAGTACTTC,CASTQGGQGFHEQYF
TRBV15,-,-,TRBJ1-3,TGTGCCACCAGCATCAGGGGTGGAAACACCATATATTTT,CATSIRGGNTIYF
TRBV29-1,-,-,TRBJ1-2,TGCAGCGTTGAGCGCGGGGTGTTCTTAGGCTACACCTTC,CSVERGVFLGYTF
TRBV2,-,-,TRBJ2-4,TGTGCCAGCAGTACAGTGGAAACCGAAAACATTCAGTACTTC,CASSTVETENIQYF